A selection of T cell receptor beta chains follows, all from one sample in a study of T cells in narcolepsy. Sequencing was performed with immunoSEQ multiplex PCR; in TCRdb, only in-frame clones are kept and a portion is missing. The sample yields 25,000 or so clones, around 85% seen once. Sequencing was done on a sample of memory (CD45RA-) CD4+ T cells from blood. The source of these receptors is a human donor in good health. The CDR3 runs from the conserved cysteine through the conserved F or W. A D gene is named only where the DNA matches it firmly.

cdr3_length	v_call	j_call	d_call	cdr3_aa	cdr3_nt
18	TRBV28	TRBJ2-3	TRBD2	CASSSPLVREGSTDTRYF	TGTGCCAGCAGTTCTCCCCTGGTGCGGGAGGGCAGCACAGATACGCGGTATTTT
15	TRBV19	TRBJ2-5	.	CASNYGTGPGETQYF	TGTGCCAGTAACTACGGTACTGGGCCCGGAGAGACCCAGTACTTC
14	TRBV6-6	TRBJ1-2	TRBD1	CASLTGDREDGYTF	TGTGCCAGCCTTACCGGGGACAGGGAGGATGGCTACACCTTC
14	TRBV2	TRBJ1-2	.	CASKGRRTNYGYTF	TGTGCCAGCAAGGGCAGACGAACTAACTATGGCTACACCTTC
17	TRBV11-3	TRBJ2-5	.	CASSSVTREDVIETQYF	TGTGCCAGCAGCTCCGTCACCCGTGAGGATGTGATAGAGACCCAGTACTTC
19	TRBV14	TRBJ2-7	.	CASSQDLSTTGRAVYEQYF	TGTGCCAGCAGCCAAGATCTTTCGACCACCGGTAGGGCCGTATACGAGCAGTACTTC
15	TRBV28	TRBJ2-3	.	CASNRLAGSTDTQYF	TGTGCCAGCAATAGGCTAGCCGGTAGCACAGATACGCAGTATTTT
11	TRBV5-6	TRBJ2-1	.	CASLARNEQFF	TGTGCCAGCCTAGCGAGAAATGAGCAGTTCTTC
15	TRBV19	TRBJ1-2	.	CASSIQGPTNYGYTF	TGTGCCAGTAGTATACAGGGGCCGACTAACTATGGCTACACCTTC
15	TRBV7-2	TRBJ1-5	.	CASSPEGRSNQPQHF	TGTGCCAGCAGCCCGGAGGGAAGAAGCAATCAGCCCCAGCATTTT
13	TRBV5-6	TRBJ2-2	.	CASSPRRSGELFF	TGTGCCAGCAGCCCGCGTAGGTCCGGGGAGCTGTTTTTT
13	TRBV28	TRBJ2-7	.	CATQRGFSYEQYF	TGTGCCACCCAACGGGGTTTCTCCTACGAGCAGTACTTC
13	TRBV4-3	TRBJ2-7	TRBD1	CASSRLQGYEQYF	TGCGCCAGCAGCCGCCTACAGGGGTACGAGCAGTACTTC
16	TRBV4-1	TRBJ2-5	TRBD2	CASSQEGTGGSETQYF	TGCGCCAGCAGCCAAGAAGGGACGGGAGGCTCCGAGACCCAGTACTTC
15	TRBV9	TRBJ2-1	TRBD2	CASSAIAGGPNEQFF	TGTGCCAGCAGCGCAATAGCGGGAGGGCCCAATGAGCAGTTCTTC
16	TRBV19	TRBJ1-6	.	CASSPQERRKRYALHF	TGTGCCAGTAGTCCCCAAGAGCGGAGGAAGAGATACGCCCTCCACTTT
14	TRBV7-9	TRBJ1-2	.	CASSLGRGHDGHTF	TGTGCCAGCAGCTTAGGTCGGGGGCATGATGGCCACACCTTC
14	TRBV2	TRBJ2-5	TRBD2	CASNLAGRGETQYF	TGTGCCAGCAACCTAGCGGGACGCGGAGAGACCCAGTACTTC
13	TRBV19	TRBJ2-5	.	CAGSGRVGETQYF	TGTGCCGGTAGTGGGCGGGTAGGGGAGACCCAGTACTTC
13	TRBV5-1	TRBJ2-1	.	CASSVGTNNEQFF	TGCGCCAGCAGCGTCGGGACGAACAATGAGCAGTTCTTC
13	TRBV5-4	TRBJ1-2	.	CASSPGRNYGYTF	TGTGCCAGCAGCCCTGGCAGGAACTATGGCTACACCTTC
14	TRBV5-6	TRBJ1-4	TRBD1	CASRLGQGIEKLFF	TGTGCCAGCAGACTAGGACAGGGGATTGAAAAACTGTTTTTT
14	TRBV5-1	TRBJ2-2	TRBD1	CASSGQGLSGELFF	TGCGCCAGCAGCGGACAGGGGTTGTCCGGGGAGCTGTTTTTT
17	TRBV30	TRBJ2-3	TRBD2	CAWSVGSGRPSTDTQYF	TGTGCCTGGAGTGTTGGGAGCGGGAGGCCAAGCACAGATACGCAGTATTTT
14	TRBV28	TRBJ2-5	.	CASSPPGRTYPGYF	TGTGCCAGCAGCCCCCCAGGTCGTACGTATCCAGGGTACTTC
13	TRBV7-2	TRBJ1-2	TRBD1	CASSFTGGYGYTF	TGTGCCAGCAGCTTCACAGGGGGCTATGGCTACACCTTC
14	TRBV7-8	TRBJ2-5	.	CASSFGLREETQYF	TGTGCCAGCAGCTTTGGGTTAAGGGAAGAGACCCAGTACTTC